Detailed here is one T cell receptor (beta chain). The target antigen is unknown. A read error may explain this, as a much larger clone is one base away. Presence of unique molecular identifiers characterized the TCR beta cDNA libraries. TCRdb passed the PCR reads through MiXCR, listing each CDR3 protein once. The sample records about 540,000 distinct CDR3 sequences, around a third being singletons. CDR3 length: 12 amino acids. From germline, CDR1 is LGHDT and CDR2 YNNKEL (reference sequence). The data originate from a study of post-analysis software for immune sequencing data. Notes on the study in general: A handful of TRBV segments appeared more often in patients than in controls, and TRBV5-6, TRBV5-1 and TRBV20-1 were among these.

This rearrangement joins TRBV3-1 to TRBJ2-4, with D perhaps matching TRBD2 (5 bases). The J call is doubtful: the DNA matches TRBJ2-5 better. The clonotype was recovered from a girl younger than 18 with multiple sclerosis. The sample consisted of blood. CDR3 region: CACSHASGTQYF. The CDR3 DNA sequence: TGTGCCTGCAGCCATGCCAGCGGGACCCAGTACTTC.